These 28 T cell receptor beta chains were all obtained from the same sample, sequenced in a study of cytomegalovirus exposure and HLA in healthy donors. Both 60 Vbeta primers and 13 Jbeta primers went into the PCR. Measured with immunoSEQ multiplex PCR; TCRdb has only the in-frame clones, and not every one. The ten most abundant clones cover around 7% of a sample with roughly 110,000 clones. Sequencing was done on a sample of PBMCs. These receptors were collected from a man in his forties in good health and CMV-seropositive.

J is TRBJ1-1 and V is TRBV7-3; no definite D call. The CDR3 contains 13 residues. Trimming shortened V by 4 bases and J by 5 bases, and 11 bases separated the two germline ends. The germline V gene encodes CDR1 SGHTA and CDR2 FQGTGA. In nucleotides, the CDR3 is TGTGCCAGCAGCTCAAAGAGAGGGACTGAAGCTTTCTTT. Its translation is CASSSKRGTEAFF.

The chain links TRBV18 to TRBJ1-3, with D possibly TRBD1 on 6 matching bases. The germline V gene has CDR1 KGHSH and CDR2 LQKENI. V gave up 6 bases and J gave up 1 base, with 10 bases separating them. The CDR3 is 14 residues long. The CDR3 sequence: CASSSGTSGNTIYF. The CDR3 coding sequence is TGTGCCAGCTCCTCGGGGACATCTGGAAACACCATATATTTT.

The chain combines TRBV25-1 with TRBJ1-3, with D possibly TRBD1 on 6 matching bases. CDR1 and CDR2 from the germline V gene are MGHDK and SYGVNS. Trimming removed 8 bases at V and 3 bases at J, with 14 bases between. The CDR3 is made up of 14 amino acids. The CDR3 spells CASANRVGGNTIYF. The CDR3 DNA follows: TGTGCCAGCGCCAACAGGGTTGGTGGAAACACCATATATTTT.

The gene calls are TRBV10-1 and TRBJ2-1, with 14 bases aligning to TRBD2. Germline CDR1 is WNHNN and CDR2 is SYGVQD (reference sequence). The CDR3 runs 14 residues. The V and J ends lost 2 bases and 14 bases, in that order; junction bases with no gene match: 5. The DNA of the CDR3 is TGCGCCAGCAGTGAGGGACTAGCGGGAGGACAAAAGTTCTTC. Protein product: CASSEGLAGGQKFF.

V usage is TRBV5-1 and J usage is TRBJ2-1, with 11 bases fitting TRBD1. The CDR3 totals 16 residues. V shed 4 bases and J 6 bases; nucleotides not matched to a gene: 9. Germline V CDR1 and CDR2: SGHRS, YFSETQ. CDR3 loop: CASSPLGQGGGNEQFF. The DNA of the CDR3 is TGCGCCAGCAGCCCTCTGGGACAGGGGGGAGGCAATGAGCAGTTCTTC.

V is TRBV25-1 and J is TRBJ2-5; 11 bases are shared with TRBD1. Unmatched junction bases numbered 12, after V lost 4 bases and J lost 11 bases. CDR1 and CDR2 from the germline V gene are MGHDK and SYGVNS. This CDR3 has 15 residues. CDR3 sequence (DNA): TGTGCCAGCAGTGGGGGGGGACAGGGGGAGAGGAAGCAGTACTTC. It translates to CASSGGGQGERKQYF.

This chain joins TRBV5-5 and TRBJ2-1; the match to TRBD2 covers 7 bases. Trimming took 4 bases from V and 3 from J; bases not matched to a gene: 7. The CDR3 is made up of 15 amino acids. CDR1 SGHKS and CDR2 YYEKEE come from the germline V gene (reference sequence). CDR3 amino acids: CASSGWEGFYNEQFF. The CDR3 nucleotides read TGTGCCAGCAGCGGGTGGGAGGGGTTCTACAATGAGCAGTTCTTC.

The chain employs TRBV28 and TRBJ1-1; TRBD1 might be the D (6 bases). The CDR3 is made up of 13 amino acids. V lost 6 bases and J 0 bases, leaving 8 bases between the germline ends. CDR1 and CDR2 (germline): MDHEN, SYDVKM. CDR3 bases: TGTGCCAGCAGGGACAGATTGAACACTGAAGCTTTCTTT. It specifies CASRDRLNTEAFF.

This chain uses TRBV10-3 with TRBJ2-3; D is perhaps TRBD2 (5 bases). The CDR3 has 14 residues. The ends were cut back, 5 bases at V and 3 bases at J, with 12 bases in the middle. Germline CDR1 and CDR2: ENHRY and SYGVKD. This chain's CDR3 is CAISSGSGTDTQYF. The CDR3 bases are TGTGCCATCAGTTCGGGGTCCGGGACAGATACGCAGTATTTT.

V gene TRBV7-9 combines with J gene TRBJ2-7, with 8 bases that match TRBD2. With V trimmed by 3 bases and J by 5 bases, 6 bases remained unmatched. The CDR3 is 14 amino acids. Germline values: CDR1 SEHNR, CDR2 FQNEAQ (reference sequence). CDR3 bases: TGTGCCAGCAGCTTGACGGGAGGGCCTCACGAGCAGTACTTC. The encoded protein is CASSLTGGPHEQYF.

CDR3 DNA: TGCGCCAGCAGTTTTCAGGGCGGTGAAAAACTGTTTTTT. Protein: CASSFQGGEKLFF. V usage is TRBV10-1 and J usage is TRBJ1-4, with a tentative D call TRBD1 (5 bases). CDR1 is WNHNN, CDR2 SYGVQD, per germline (reference sequence). This CDR3 contains 13 residues. V was trimmed by 5 bases and J by 7 bases, leaving 11 bases between them.

The chain recombines TRBV11-2 with TRBJ2-6; no clear D. The CDR3 sequence is 15 residues long. V was cut by 3 bases and J by 1 base, with 7 bases left in between. Germline V gives CDR1 SGHAT, CDR2 FQNNGV. The CDR3 DNA sequence: TGTGCCAGCAGCTTCTCTATTTCTGGGGCCAACGTCCTGACTTTC. The encoded protein is CASSFSISGANVLTF.

V is TRBV5-5 and J is TRBJ2-5, with D tentatively TRBD2 (5 bases). Trimming stripped 1 base from V and 5 bases from J, with 21 bases between. Germline V lookup: CDR1 SGHKS, CDR2 YYEKEE (reference sequence). CDR3 size: 17 residues. Written as DNA, the CDR3 is TGTGCCAGCAGCTTGTTTCCCGGACTGAGCTTAGGGGAGACCCAGTACTTC. Its protein product is CASSLFPGLSLGETQYF.

The genes are TRBV29-1 and TRBJ1-3; no definite D call. This CDR3 spans 12 amino acids. Germline V CDR1 and CDR2: SQVTM, ANQGSEA. Trimming shortened V by 6 bases and J by 0 bases, and 6 bases separated the two germline ends. Here the CDR3 DNA reads TGCAGCGTCAGGCGCTCTGGAAACACCATATATTTT. Its translation is CSVRRSGNTIYF.

J is TRBJ2-5 and V is TRBV5-6, with TRBD1 identical over 7 bases. The germline CDR1 and CDR2 sequences are SGHDT and YYEEEE. The V gene end was trimmed by 4 bases and the J gene end by 3 bases; junction bases not matched to a gene: 9. CDR3 length: 15 amino acids. The CDR3 DNA reads TGTGCCAGCAGCCCCACCGGGACAGCGAAAGAGACCCAGTACTTC. It encodes CASSPTGTAKETQYF.

The gene calls are TRBV5-1 and TRBJ2-7; 9 bases are a match to TRBD2. Germline V lookup: CDR1 SGHRS, CDR2 YFSETQ. V trimming: 5 bases; J trimming: 3 bases; junction bases outside the gene matches: 9. This CDR3 contains 15 residues. Here the CDR3 reads CASSPGVAGDYEQYF. In DNA, the CDR3 is TGCGCCAGCAGTCCTGGGGTAGCGGGGGACTACGAGCAGTACTTC.

V and J are TRBV5-1 and TRBJ2-1; D is possibly TRBD1 (5 bases). V lost 5 bases to trimming and J lost 10 bases, with 19 bases between them. The CDR3 sequence is 14 residues long. CDR1 and CDR2 (germline): SGHRS, YFSETQ. CDR3 sequence reads: CASRGAILVGEQFF. CDR3 bases: TGCGCCAGCAGAGGGGCGATACTTGTGGGGGAGCAGTTCTTC.

J is TRBJ2-2 and V is TRBV5-1, with 7 positions matching TRBD1. Germline V gives CDR1 SGHRS, CDR2 YFSETQ. The CDR3 consists of 17 residues. J lost 6 bases, V lost 1 base, and 12 bases had no gene match. The CDR3 region is CASSLYSKGARAGELFF. CDR3 nucleotides: TGCGCCAGCAGCTTGTATTCAAAGGGGGCGCGGGCCGGGGAGCTGTTTTTT. Drawing the rest from reference TRBV5-1 and TRBJ2-2, the complete variable domain is KAGVTQTPRYLIKTRGQQVTLSCSPISGHRSVSWYQQTPGQGLQFLFEYFSETQRNKGNFPGRFSGRQFSNSRSEMNVSTLELGDSALYLCASSLYSKGARAGELFFGEGSRLTVL.

The V call is TRBV7-9, the J call TRBJ2-1; 10 bases align to TRBD2. V was pared by 4 bases and J by 6 bases, with 12 bases of the junction left unmatched. Germline CDR1 is SEHNR and CDR2 is FQNEAQ (reference sequence). The CDR3 sequence is 17 residues long. CDR3 in DNA: TGTGCCAGCAGCTCACTGAGGGGGCTAGCGGGAGTCAATGAGCAGTTCTTC. It codes for CASSSLRGLAGVNEQFF.

This chain links TRBV5-1 with TRBJ1-2; 8 nucleotides agree with TRBD1. CDR1 and CDR2 (germline): SGHRS, YFSETQ. The CDR3 runs 15 residues. After removal of 4 bases from V and 7 bases from J, the junction contained 12 bases not matched to a gene. The chain's CDR3 is CASSAETGQGGGYTF. CDR3 DNA sequence: TGCGCCAGCAGCGCGGAGACAGGACAGGGCGGTGGCTACACCTTC.

The chain recombines TRBV30 with TRBJ1-2; TRBD1 aligns across 12 bases. CDR1 is GTSNPN, CDR2 SVGIG, per germline (reference sequence). J was trimmed by 5 bases and V by 4 bases; bases with no gene match: 8. The CDR3 has 15 residues. This CDR3 reads CAWTGQGAGWYGYTF. The CDR3 bases are TGTGCCTGGACGGGACAGGGGGCTGGTTGGTATGGCTACACCTTC.

The chain joins TRBV5-1 to TRBJ1-1; D gene uncertain. The CDR3 is made up of 16 amino acids. V lost 0 bases, J lost 0 bases, and 12 bases lay in between. CDR1 is SGHRS, CDR2 YFSETQ, per germline. For the CDR3, the DNA is TGCGCCAGCAGCTTGGTCGGGGTTCTTCTGAACACTGAAGCTTTCTTT. This translates into CASSLVGVLLNTEAFF.

The genes are TRBV18 and TRBJ2-3; TRBD2 aligns across 8 bases. V shed 2 bases and J 3 bases; nucleotides not matched to a gene: 4. The CDR3 contains 15 residues. Germline-derived CDR1 and CDR2 are KGHSH and LQKENI. CDR3 nucleotide sequence: TGTGCCAGCTCACCAATAAGCGGGAGTACAGATACGCAGTATTTT. This translates into CASSPISGSTDTQYF.

This rearrangement joins TRBV10-2 to TRBJ2-7; 13 nucleotides match TRBD2. Germline-derived CDR1 and CDR2 are WSHSY and SAAADI. The CDR3 covers 14 residues. V was pared by 4 bases and J by 4 bases, with 1 base of the junction left unmatched. CDR3 nucleotides: TGCGCCAGCAGTGGGACTAGCGGGAGTTACGAGCAGTACTTC. Residues: CASSGTSGSYEQYF.

V and J are TRBV10-3 and TRBJ2-2; no reliable D call. The CDR3 spans 14 residues. The V gene lost 7 bases and the J gene lost 1 base, with 10 bases spanning the gap. In germline, CDR1 is ENHRY, CDR2 SYGVKD. The CDR3 is CAINEQQNTGELFF. The DNA for the CDR3 is TGTGCCATCAATGAACAGCAGAACACCGGGGAGCTGTTTTTT.

A note on this clone: One end of the junction varies from germline; a read error may be responsible. The CDR3 region has the DNA TGCGCCAGCAGCCAGGGACGGACAGCGGAAAACTATGACTACACCTTC. Protein: CASSQGRTAENYDYTF. The chain carries TRBV4-1 and TRBJ1-2; tentative D call: TRBD1 (6 bases). This CDR3 is 16 amino acids long. Germline assignment: CDR1 MGHRA and CDR2 YSYEKL.

This chain connects TRBV5-8 to TRBJ1-1, with D perhaps TRBD1 (6 bases). The CDR3 is 13 residues long. V shed 0 bases and J shed 7 bases, with 10 bases lying between them. Germline V CDR1 and CDR2: SGHTS, YDEGEE. The DNA for the CDR3 is TGTGCCAGCAGCTTGGACAGGGCGGGTGAAGCTTTCTTT. Residues: CASSLDRAGEAFF. Looking up the rest from reference TRBV5-8 and TRBJ1-1 gives the full variable domain: EAGVTQSPTHLIKTRGQQATLRCSPISGHTSVYWYQQALGLGLQFLLWYDEGEERNRGNFPPRFSGRQFPNYSSELNVNALELEDSALYLCASSLDRAGEAFFGQGTRLTVV.

This chain uses TRBV30 with TRBJ2-3, with unresolved D. In germline, CDR1 is GTSNPN, CDR2 SVGIG (reference sequence). V dropped 1 base and J dropped 5 bases, with 13 bases sitting between them. This CDR3 has 14 residues. The CDR3 DNA reads as TGTGCCTGGAGTGGGGCCGGATTTGGAGATACGCAGTATTTT. Its protein is CAWSGAGFGDTQYF.